This T cell receptor beta chain originates from a study of shared clonotypes between healthy human individuals. About the research overall: Donors had three CD4 naive, three CD4 memory, two CD8 naive and one CD8 memory plate apiece.

General study points: Sorted-subset sequencing was shown by rarefaction to be incomplete despite large depth. Naive subsets typically showed greater estimated richness than memory subsets.

Healthy and HIV-negative, the adult donors had no recent acute infections or vaccinations. With regard to this clone: Its target is not known.

The CDR3 contains 11 residues. Germline-derived CDR1 and CDR2 are SQVTM and ANQGSEA. Measured with immunoSEQ multiplex PCR; TCRdb has only the in-frame clones, and not every one. Of hundreds of thousands of clones in the sample, around 72% were seen once. Input material: memory CD4+ T cells sorted from blood. Regarding subset: CD45RA-negative fraction. The sequence derives from a woman aged 25 to 39 in good health. V usage is TRBV29-1 and J usage is TRBJ2-7; TRBD1 aligns across 8 bases. The CDR3 reads CSGSRGPAQYF. In DNA form, the CDR3 reads TGCAGTGGGTCCAGGGGGCCGGCCCAGTACTTC.